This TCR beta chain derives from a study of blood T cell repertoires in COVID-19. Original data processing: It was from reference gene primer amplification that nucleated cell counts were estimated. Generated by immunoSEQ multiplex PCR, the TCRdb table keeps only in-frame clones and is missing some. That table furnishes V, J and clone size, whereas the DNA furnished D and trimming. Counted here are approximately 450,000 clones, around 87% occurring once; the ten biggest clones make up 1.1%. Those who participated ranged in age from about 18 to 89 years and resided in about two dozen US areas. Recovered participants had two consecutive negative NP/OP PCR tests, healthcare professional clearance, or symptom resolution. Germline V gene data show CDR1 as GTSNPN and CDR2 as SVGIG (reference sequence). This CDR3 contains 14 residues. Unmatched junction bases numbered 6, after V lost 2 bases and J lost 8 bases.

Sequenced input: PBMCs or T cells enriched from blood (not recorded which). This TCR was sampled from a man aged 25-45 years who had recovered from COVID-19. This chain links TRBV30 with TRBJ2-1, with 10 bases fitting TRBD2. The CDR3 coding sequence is TGTGCCTGGAGTCCCGCTAGCGGGAGCTATGAGCAGTTCTTC. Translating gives CAWSPASGSYEQFF.